The rows below give T cell receptor beta chains drawn from one sample of a study of early T cells in non-severe SARS-CoV-2 infection. TCRdb reprocessed the 5' RACE reads with MiXCR, giving one entry per CDR3 protein. Of 70,000 to 95,000 distinct CDR3 sequences detected, about 11% appear once; the ten largest clones hold 4.7%. Sequencing used whole blood. The receptors were gathered from an adult who was a healthcare worker with PCR-confirmed SARS-CoV-2 infection or an uninfected control (not recorded which). CDR3s include the opening cysteine and the closing phenylalanine or tryptophan. The D gene is left open where the match is weak. The size entry is marked missing in some rows and otherwise reads once, few, many or a size class.

-	many	16	TRBV11-2	TRBJ2-7	CASSWTATGTTYEQYF	TGTGCCAGCAGCTGGACAGCAACAGGGACGACCTACGAGCAGTACTTC
-	few	17	TRBV6-5	TRBJ2-2	CASSYVFAGNRAGELFF	TGTGCCAGCAGTTACGTGTTCGCAGGGAATCGCGCCGGGGAGCTGTTTTTT
TRBD2	many	16	TRBV6-1	TRBJ2-1	CASNGLAGGPDNEQFF	TGTGCCAGCAACGGACTAGCGGGGGGCCCCGACAATGAGCAGTTCTTC
-	-	12	TRBV5-5	TRBJ2-4	CASSPGTNIQYF	TGTGCCAGCAGCCCAGGGACCAACATTCAGTACTTC
TRBD1	many	16	TRBV5-5	TRBJ1-1	CASSWINRGLGTEAFF	TGTGCCAGCAGCTGGATCAACAGGGGGCTTGGAACTGAAGCTTTCTTT
-	-	14	TRBV7-2	TRBJ2-7	CASSLRQASYEQYF	TGTGCCAGCAGCTTAAGACAGGCTTCCTACGAGCAGTACTTC
-	many	15	TRBV6-5	TRBJ2-7	CASRPGTVSSYEQYF	TGTGCCAGCAGACCCGGGACCGTGAGCTCCTACGAGCAGTACTTC
TRBD1	few	12	TRBV29-1	TRBJ2-7	CSVEGQGYEQYF	TGCAGCGTTGAAGGACAGGGGTACGAGCAGTACTTC
-	-	14	TRBV20-1	TRBJ2-5	CSARGDRPQETQYF	TGCAGTGCCAGAGGGGACCGACCCCAAGAGACCCAGTACTTC
TRBD1	few	16	TRBV27	TRBJ2-3	CASSFIRGQGPDTQYF	TGTGCCAGCAGTTTTATACGGGGACAGGGGCCAGATACGCAGTATTTT
TRBD1	-	15	TRBV4-1	TRBJ2-5	CASSPQDRVPETQYF	TGCGCCAGCAGCCCCCAGGACAGGGTCCCAGAGACCCAGTACTTC
-	few	14	TRBV6-2/TRBV6-3	TRBJ1-2	CASRPPTGGYGYTF	TGTGCCAGCAGACCCCCGACAGGAGGCTATGGCTACACCTTC
-	-	15	TRBV12-2	TRBJ1-6	CASRSGPIYNSPLHF	TGTGCAAGTCGCTCGGGACCGATCTATAATTCACCCCTCCACTTT
-	many	12	TRBV27	TRBJ2-1	CASRDYADEQFF	TGTGCCAGCCGAGACTACGCCGATGAGCAGTTCTTC
TRBD2	many	15	TRBV20-1	TRBJ2-7	CSARDRTSEAYEQYF	TGCAGTGCTAGAGATAGGACTAGCGAAGCCTACGAGCAGTACTTC
-	-	16	TRBV12-3/TRBV12-4	TRBJ1-1	CASSLAVTSLNTEAFF	TGTGCCAGCAGTTTAGCTGTGACATCTTTGAACACTGAAGCTTTCTTT
TRBD1	few	15	TRBV7-9	TRBJ1-5	CASSPKGAGNQPQHF	TGTGCCAGCAGCCCAAAGGGGGCCGGCAATCAGCCCCAGCATTTT
-	-	14	TRBV7-2	TRBJ2-1	CASSFSPLYNEQFF	TGTGCCAGCAGCTTTAGCCCACTCTACAATGAGCAGTTCTTC
TRBD1	many	17	TRBV7-9	TRBJ2-2	CASSSPIRTGDVGELFF	TGTGCCAGCAGCTCGCCTATCCGGACAGGGGATGTCGGGGAGCTGTTTTTT
-	-	13	TRBV27	TRBJ1-1	CASSWGEDTEAFF	TGTGCCAGCAGTTGGGGGGAGGACACTGAAGCTTTCTTT
-	many	15	TRBV7-9	TRBJ1-1	CASSSLTSRGTEAFF	TGTGCCAGCAGCTCCCTTACTTCCCGGGGCACTGAAGCTTTCTTT
-	many	14	TRBV12-3/TRBV12-4	TRBJ1-5	CASSVQGSNQPQHF	TGTGCCAGCAGTGTACAGGGAAGCAATCAGCCCCAGCATTTT
-	few	16	TRBV15	TRBJ1-5	CATSRVQLGNRQPQHF	TGTGCCACCAGCAGAGTCCAGTTGGGGAATCGTCAGCCCCAGCATTTT
TRBD2	many	14	TRBV6-5	TRBJ2-7	CASTGGRGSYEQYF	TGTGCCAGCACGGGGGGTAGAGGCTCCTACGAGCAGTACTTC
TRBD1	many	15	TRBV7-9	TRBJ1-1	CASSLAGQGGTEAFF	TGTGCCAGCAGCTTAGCCGGACAGGGTGGGACTGAAGCTTTCTTT
-	-	13	TRBV2	TRBJ1-2	CASQGQNWDGYTF	TGTGCCAGCCAGGGGCAGAATTGGGATGGCTACACCTTC
TRBD2	few	14	TRBV7-2	TRBJ2-7	CASSLSGVPYEQYF	TGTGCCAGCAGCTTAAGCGGGGTCCCTTACGAGCAGTACTTC
-	few	12	TRBV6-2/TRBV6-3	TRBJ2-7	CASSLSPLEQYF	TGTGCCAGCAGTTTATCCCCCCTCGAGCAGTACTTC
-	many	17	TRBV7-8	TRBJ2-2	CASSLDLSGGHTGELFF	TGTGCCAGCAGCTTAGATCTCTCGGGGGGCCATACCGGGGAGCTGTTTTTT
TRBD1	many	16	TRBV5-6	TRBJ2-7	CASSSQTGDPLYEQYF	TGTGCCAGCAGCAGCCAGACAGGGGACCCTCTATACGAGCAGTACTTC
TRBD1	few	15	TRBV20-1	TRBJ2-7	CSARGNTGDPYEQYF	TGCAGTGCTAGAGGCAACACAGGGGATCCCTACGAGCAGTACTTC
-	-	14	TRBV6-2/TRBV6-3	TRBJ2-2	CASNTGDFTGELFF	TGTGCCAGCAACACCGGGGACTTCACCGGGGAGCTGTTTTTT
-	many	15	TRBV20-1	TRBJ2-2	CSARDYLSNTGELFF	TGCAGTGCTAGAGATTACCTTTCCAACACCGGGGAGCTGTTTTTT
TRBD1	-	14	TRBV7-8	TRBJ1-5	CASSSGGGNQPQHF	TGTGCCAGCAGCTCAGGGGGCGGCAATCAGCCCCAGCATTTT
-	few	14	TRBV15	TRBJ1-2	CATSRDGSRYGYTF	TGTGCCACCAGCAGAGATGGCAGTCGCTATGGCTACACCTTC
-	many	13	TRBV20-1	TRBJ1-1	CSAYREGDTEAFF	TGCAGTGCTTACAGGGAGGGAGACACTGAAGCTTTCTTT
-	many	16	TRBV24-1	TRBJ2-3	CATSRGGDASTDTQYF	TGTGCCACCAGTAGGGGCGGGGACGCTAGCACAGATACGCAGTATTTT
TRBD2	many	18	TRBV7-9	TRBJ2-1	CASSSTGPLAGGLDEQFF	TGTGCCAGCAGCTCCACAGGGCCACTAGCGGGGGGGCTCGATGAGCAGTTCTTC
-	-	15	TRBV7-9	TRBJ2-3	CASSSGPHSTDTQYF	TGTGCCAGCAGCTCCGGACCCCACAGCACAGATACGCAGTATTTT
-	once	14	TRBV9	TRBJ2-4	CASSVGGGTDIQYF	TGTGCCAGCAGCGTAGGAGGGGGAACCGACATTCAGTACTTC
TRBD2	once	16	TRBV11-2	TRBJ2-7	CASSRRTSGGTYEQYF	TGTGCCAGCAGCCGCCGGACTAGCGGGGGTACCTACGAGCAGTACTTC
-	-	14	TRBV20-1	TRBJ2-1	CSAAQPLSYNEQFF	TGCAGTGCTGCACAGCCCCTTTCCTACAATGAGCAGTTCTTC
TRBD1	few	15	TRBV6-1	TRBJ1-6	CASSPDRGYNSPLHF	TGTGCCAGCAGTCCCGACAGGGGTTATAATTCACCCCTCCACTTT
TRBD2	-	17	TRBV5-1	TRBJ2-2	CASSWGLAGVGTGELFF	TGCGCCAGCAGCTGGGGACTAGCGGGGGTCGGCACCGGGGAGCTGTTTTTT
-	-	14	TRBV19	TRBJ1-6	CATRGASYNSPLHF	TGTGCCACACGCGGGGCCTCCTATAATTCACCCCTCCACTTT
TRBD2	-	14	TRBV29-1	TRBJ2-1	CSVTLSGGWNEQFF	TGCAGCGTTACTTTGTCGGGGGGGTGGAATGAGCAGTTCTTC
-	-	13	TRBV6-1	TRBJ1-2	CASRRTDNYGYTF	TGTGCCAGCAGGAGGACAGATAACTATGGCTACACCTTC